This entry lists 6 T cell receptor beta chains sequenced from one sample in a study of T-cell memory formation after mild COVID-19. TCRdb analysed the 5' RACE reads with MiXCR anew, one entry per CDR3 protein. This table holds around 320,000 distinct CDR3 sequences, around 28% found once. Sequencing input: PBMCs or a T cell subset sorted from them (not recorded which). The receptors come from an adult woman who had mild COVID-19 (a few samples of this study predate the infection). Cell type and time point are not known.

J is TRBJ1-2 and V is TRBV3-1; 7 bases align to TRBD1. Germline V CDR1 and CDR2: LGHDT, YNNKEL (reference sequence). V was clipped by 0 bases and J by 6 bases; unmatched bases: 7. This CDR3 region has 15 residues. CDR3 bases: TGTGCCAGCAGCCAAGAGACCCCAGGGGGGGATGGCTACACCTTC. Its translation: CASSQETPGGDGYTF.

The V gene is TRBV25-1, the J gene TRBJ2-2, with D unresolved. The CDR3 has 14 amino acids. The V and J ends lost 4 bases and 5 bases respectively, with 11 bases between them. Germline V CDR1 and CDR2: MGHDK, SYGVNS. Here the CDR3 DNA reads TGTGCCAGCAGTGTGGCTGGGCGGACCGGGGAGCTGTTTTTT. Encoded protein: CASSVAGRTGELFF.

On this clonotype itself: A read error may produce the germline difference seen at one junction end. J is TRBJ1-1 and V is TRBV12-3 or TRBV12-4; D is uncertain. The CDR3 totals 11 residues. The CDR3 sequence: CSSSFVTEAFF. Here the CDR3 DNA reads TGTTCCAGCAGTTTCGTCACTGAAGCTTTCTTT.

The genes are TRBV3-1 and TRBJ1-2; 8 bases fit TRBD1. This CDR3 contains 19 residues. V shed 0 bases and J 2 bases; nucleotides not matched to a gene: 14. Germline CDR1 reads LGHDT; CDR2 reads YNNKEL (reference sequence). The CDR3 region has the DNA TGTGCCAGCAGCCAAGAGCGCGATGATCAGGGGGCTGGAAACTATGGCTACACCTTC. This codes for CASSQERDDQGAGNYGYTF.

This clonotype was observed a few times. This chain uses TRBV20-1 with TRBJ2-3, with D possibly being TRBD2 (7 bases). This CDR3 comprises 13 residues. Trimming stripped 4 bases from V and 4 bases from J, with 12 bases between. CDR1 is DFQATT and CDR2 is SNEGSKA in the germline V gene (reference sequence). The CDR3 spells CSAKAGAPDTQYF. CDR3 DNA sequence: TGCAGTGCTAAGGCGGGGGCTCCAGATACGCAGTATTTT.

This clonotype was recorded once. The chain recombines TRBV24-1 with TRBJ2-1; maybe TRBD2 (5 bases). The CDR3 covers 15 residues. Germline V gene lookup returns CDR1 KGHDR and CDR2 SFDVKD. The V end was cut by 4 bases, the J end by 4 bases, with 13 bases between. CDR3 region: CATSDRTGMYNEQFF. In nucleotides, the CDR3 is TGTGCCACCAGTGACCGGACGGGGATGTACAATGAGCAGTTCTTC.